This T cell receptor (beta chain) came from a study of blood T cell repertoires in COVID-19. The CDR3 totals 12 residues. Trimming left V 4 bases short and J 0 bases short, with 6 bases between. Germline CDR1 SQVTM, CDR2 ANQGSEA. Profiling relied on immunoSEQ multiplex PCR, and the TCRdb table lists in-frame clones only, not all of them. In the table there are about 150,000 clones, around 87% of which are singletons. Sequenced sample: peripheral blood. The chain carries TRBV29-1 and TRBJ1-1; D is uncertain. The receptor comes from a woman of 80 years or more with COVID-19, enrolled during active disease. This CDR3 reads CSVVVLNTEAFF. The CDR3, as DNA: TGCAGCGTTGTAGTCTTGAACACTGAAGCTTTCTTT.